Presented here are 14 T cell receptor beta chains from one specimen sequenced in a study of cytotoxic CD8 clonotypes in ibrutinib-treated CLL. The table came from immunoSEQ multiplex PCR; TCRdb's copy has only in-frame clones and leaves some out. The sample carries more than 300,000 clones, around four fifths recorded once. Specimen: PBMCs, collected before ibrutinib treatment. The receptor set was obtained from a human donor with chronic lymphocytic leukemia.

The chain links TRBV7-2 to TRBJ2-4; the D gene is possibly TRBD1 (6 bases). The CDR3 is 15 residues long. Looked up from germline, CDR1 is SGHTA and CDR2 is FQGNSA. The V end lost 4 bases, the J end lost 1 base, and 11 bases lay between the germline ends. The CDR3 is CASSYEQGAKNIQYF. The CDR3 region has the DNA TGTGCCAGCAGCTACGAGCAGGGGGCCAAAAACATTCAGTACTTC.

This clone was detected once. CDR3 bases: TGTGCCAGCAGAGTACAATCGACAGGGGGCGCGTTTGGCTACACCTTC. Translated, it gives CASRVQSTGGAFGYTF. The V and J genes are TRBV2 and TRBJ1-2; 10 bases match TRBD1. V shed 6 bases and J 7 bases; nucleotides not matched to a gene: 14. The CDR3 loop spans 16 amino acids. Looked up from germline, CDR1 is SNHLY and CDR2 is FYNNEI.

CDR3 protein: CASTPAGVSFHEQFF. CDR3 DNA: TGCGCCAGCACCCCAGCGGGAGTGTCCTTCCATGAGCAGTTCTTC. The chain links TRBV4-1 to TRBJ2-1; 8 bases agree with TRBD2. CDR1 MGHRA and CDR2 YSYEKL come from the germline V gene. This CDR3 is 15 amino acids long. V dropped 7 bases and J dropped 8; count of bases not matched to a gene: 13.

V usage is TRBV19 and J usage is TRBJ2-5; 8 bases align to TRBD1. With 9 bases clipped from V and 5 bases from J, the junction kept 8 bases outside the gene matches. Per germline, CDR1 LNHDA and CDR2 SQIVND (reference sequence). The CDR3 length is 13 residues. This chain's CDR3 is CASRQGKRETQYF. The CDR3 coding sequence is TGTGCCAGCAGACAGGGGAAGAGGGAGACCCAGTACTTC.

This clone was observed a handful of times. The V call is TRBV20-1, the J call TRBJ1-4; D unresolved. V gave up 6 bases and J gave up 4 bases, with 6 bases separating them. CDR3 length: 11 residues. Germline CDR1 is DFQATT and CDR2 is SNEGSKA (reference sequence). CDR3 coding DNA: TGCAGTGCCAGCCATAATGAAAAACTGTTTTTT. It translates to CSASHNEKLFF.

The CDR3 here is CAISDAGDPKDTQYF. DNA for the CDR3: TGTGCCATCAGTGACGCGGGAGACCCCAAGGATACGCAGTATTTT. The chain links TRBV10-3 to TRBJ2-3, with 7 bases fitting TRBD2. Per germline, CDR1 ENHRY and CDR2 SYGVKD. The ends lost 3 bases at V and 6 bases at J; junction bases unmatched: 9. The CDR3 has 15 residues.

This CDR3 reads CATSRDLRAIPYEQYF. DNA for the CDR3: TGTGCCACCAGCAGAGATCTTCGAGCGATTCCCTACGAGCAGTACTTC. V and J are TRBV15 and TRBJ2-7, with unresolved D. Trimming took 0 bases from V and 2 from J, leaving 14 bases between them. The CDR3 has 16 residues. The germline gives CDR1 LNHNV, CDR2 YYDKDF (reference sequence).

The chain couples TRBV29-1 to TRBJ2-6, with D hard to call. Trimming cost V 3 bases and J 0 bases, with 9 bases left between them. From germline, CDR1 is SQVTM and CDR2 ANQGSEA. The CDR3 totals 15 residues. For the CDR3, the DNA is TGCAGCGTTGACTACGAGGACTCTGGGGCCAACGTCCTGACTTTC. Translated, it gives CSVDYEDSGANVLTF. The complete variable domain, with remaining parts taken from reference TRBV29-1 and TRBJ2-6, reads SAVISQKPSRDICQRGTSLTIQCQVDSQVTMMFWYRQQPGQSLTLIATANQGSEATYESGFVIDKFPISRPNLTFSTLTVSNMSPEDSSIYLCSVDYEDSGANVLTFGAGSRLTVL.

V usage is TRBV5-4 and J usage is TRBJ1-1; TRBD1 aligns across 9 bases. Germline V gene data show CDR1 as SGHNT and CDR2 as YYREEE (reference sequence). The CDR3 has 15 residues. V trimming: 3 bases; J trimming: 5 bases; junction bases outside the gene matches: 8. The CDR3 region is CASSSMDRGRTEAFF. Written as DNA, the CDR3 is TGTGCCAGCAGCTCCATGGACAGGGGTCGAACTGAAGCTTTCTTT.

The rearrangement joins TRBV10-3 to TRBJ1-1; 9 nucleotides agree with TRBD1. Germline V gene data show CDR1 as ENHRY and CDR2 as SYGVKD. Trimming cost V 0 bases and J 8 bases; bases outside gene matches: 7. The CDR3 loop spans 15 amino acids. The CDR3 spells CAISESLDRGKEAFF. The CDR3, as DNA: TGTGCCATCAGTGAGTCTCTGGACAGGGGTAAAGAAGCTTTCTTT.

This clone has only a few counts. The V call is TRBV6-5, the J call TRBJ1-2; 7 positions agree with TRBD1. The junction had 6 bases not matched to a gene; V was cut back by 6 bases and J by 2 bases. CDR1 is MNHEY and CDR2 is SVGAGI in the germline V gene. The CDR3 is 14 residues long. The CDR3 loop reads CASSRDSLNYGYTF. For the CDR3, the DNA is TGTGCCAGCAGCCGGGACAGTCTCAACTATGGCTACACCTTC.

The rearrangement uses TRBV6-6 and TRBJ1-2, with D unresolved. Trimming shortened V by 7 bases and J by 2 bases, and 14 bases separated the two germline ends. This CDR3 region has 14 residues. Germline V gene sequence: CDR1 MNHNY, CDR2 SVGAGI (reference sequence). The DNA for the CDR3 is TGTGCCAGCACCACGTCTGGGCCGAACTATGGCTACACCTTC. It encodes CASTTSGPNYGYTF.

The chain employs TRBV18 and TRBJ2-1, with TRBD2 identical over 11 bases. The ends lost 1 base at V and 6 bases at J; junction bases unmatched: 5. Germline CDR1 and CDR2: KGHSH and LQKENI. This CDR3 contains 16 residues. The CDR3 sequence: CASSPQGLADSNEQFF. Written as DNA, the CDR3 is TGTGCCAGCTCACCACAGGGACTAGCGGATTCCAATGAGCAGTTCTTC.

The chain has TRBV7-2 and TRBJ2-7; D not resolved. Per germline, CDR1 SGHTA and CDR2 FQGNSA. Trimming removed 5 bases at V and 6 bases at J, with 20 bases between. The CDR3 is 15 residues long. The CDR3 coding sequence is TGTGCCAGCAGCCCCCGGCCTTCCGCGGTGGGCGAGCAGTACTTC. This gives the protein CASSPRPSAVGEQYF.